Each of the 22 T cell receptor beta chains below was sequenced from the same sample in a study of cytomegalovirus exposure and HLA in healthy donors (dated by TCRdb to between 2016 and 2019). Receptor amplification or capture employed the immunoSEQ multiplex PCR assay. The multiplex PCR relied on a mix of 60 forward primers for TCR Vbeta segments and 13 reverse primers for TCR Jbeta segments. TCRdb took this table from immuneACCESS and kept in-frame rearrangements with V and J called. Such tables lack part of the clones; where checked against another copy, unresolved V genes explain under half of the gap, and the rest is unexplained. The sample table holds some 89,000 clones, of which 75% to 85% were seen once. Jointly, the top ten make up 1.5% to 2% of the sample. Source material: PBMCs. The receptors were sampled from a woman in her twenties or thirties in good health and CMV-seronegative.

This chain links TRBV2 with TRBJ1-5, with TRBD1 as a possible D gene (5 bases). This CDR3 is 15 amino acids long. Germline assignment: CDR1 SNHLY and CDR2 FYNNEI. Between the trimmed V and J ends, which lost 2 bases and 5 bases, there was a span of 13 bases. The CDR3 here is CASSELGLGDQPQHF. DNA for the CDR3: TGTGCCAGCAGTGAATTGGGACTGGGGGATCAGCCCCAGCATTTT.

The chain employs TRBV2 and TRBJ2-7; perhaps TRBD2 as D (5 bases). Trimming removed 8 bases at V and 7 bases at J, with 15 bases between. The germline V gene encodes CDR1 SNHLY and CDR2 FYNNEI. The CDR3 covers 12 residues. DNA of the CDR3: TGTGCCAGCGCGGCCGGGGTTTGGGAGCAGTACTTC. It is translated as CASAAGVWEQYF.

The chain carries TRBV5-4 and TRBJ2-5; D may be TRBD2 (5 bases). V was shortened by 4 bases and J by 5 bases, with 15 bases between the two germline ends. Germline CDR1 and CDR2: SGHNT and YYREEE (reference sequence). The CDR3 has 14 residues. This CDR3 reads CASSLRGPSETQYF. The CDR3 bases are TGTGCCAGCAGCCTGAGAGGGCCCTCCGAGACCCAGTACTTC.

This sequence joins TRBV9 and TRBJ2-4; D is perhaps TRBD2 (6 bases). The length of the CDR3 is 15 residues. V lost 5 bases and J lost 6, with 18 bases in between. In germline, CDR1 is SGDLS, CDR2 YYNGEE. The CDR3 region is CASSVLEGGPNIQYF. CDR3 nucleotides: TGTGCCAGCAGTGTCCTGGAGGGCGGCCCAAACATTCAGTACTTC.

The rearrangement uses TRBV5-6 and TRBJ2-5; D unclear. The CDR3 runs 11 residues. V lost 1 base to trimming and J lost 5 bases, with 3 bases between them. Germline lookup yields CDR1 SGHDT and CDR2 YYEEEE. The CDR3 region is CASSLHETQYF. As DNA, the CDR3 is TGTGCCAGCAGCTTGCATGAGACCCAGTACTTC. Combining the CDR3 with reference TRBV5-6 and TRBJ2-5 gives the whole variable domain DAGVTQSPTHLIKTRGQQVTLRCSPKSGHDTVSWYQQALGQGPQFIFQYYEEEERQRGNFPDRFSGHQFPNYSSELNVNALLLGDSALYLCASSLHETQYFGPGTRLLVL.

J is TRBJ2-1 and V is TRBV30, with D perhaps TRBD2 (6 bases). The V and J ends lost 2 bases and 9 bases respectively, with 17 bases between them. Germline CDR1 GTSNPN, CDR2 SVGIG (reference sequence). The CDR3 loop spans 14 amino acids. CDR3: CAWSRTTRYGEQFF. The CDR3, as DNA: TGTGCCTGGAGTCGTACGACTAGATACGGTGAGCAGTTCTTC. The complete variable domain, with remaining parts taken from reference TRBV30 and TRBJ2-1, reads SQTIHQWPATLVQPVGSPLSLECTVEGTSNPNLYWYRQAAGRGLQLLFYSVGIGQISSEVPQNLSASRPQDRQFILSSKKLLLSDSGFYLCAWSRTTRYGEQFFGPGTRLTVL.

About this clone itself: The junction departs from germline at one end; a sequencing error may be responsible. The CDR3 protein is CASSLLRGPGELFF. The CDR3 DNA sequence: TGTGCTAGCAGCCTTCTCCGGGGTCCCGGGGAGCTGTTTTTT. The chain employs TRBV7-7 and TRBJ2-2, with a possible D match to TRBD2 (5 bases). The CDR3 length is 14 residues. Germline V CDR1 and CDR2: SSHAT, FNYEAQ (reference sequence).

CDR3 sequence reads: CASSISDYSWTEAFF. As DNA, the CDR3 is TGTGCCAGCAGCATATCGGACTATTCATGGACTGAAGCTTTCTTT. This chain uses TRBV5-6 with TRBJ1-1; no clear D gene. This CDR3 is 15 amino acids long. The ends were cut back, 4 bases at V and 5 bases at J, with 18 bases in the middle. Germline loops: CDR1 SGHDT, CDR2 YYEEEE.

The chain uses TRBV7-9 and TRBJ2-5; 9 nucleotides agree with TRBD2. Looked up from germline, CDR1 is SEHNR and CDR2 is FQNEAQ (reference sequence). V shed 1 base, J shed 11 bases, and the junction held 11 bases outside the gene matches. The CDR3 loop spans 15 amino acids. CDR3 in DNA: TGTGCCAGCAGCTTAGGAGCCCTAGCGGGAAGGGAGCAGTACTTC. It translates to CASSLGALAGREQYF. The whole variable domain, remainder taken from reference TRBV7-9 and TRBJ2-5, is DTGVSQNPRHKITKRGQNVTFRCDPISEHNRLYWYRQTLGQGPEFLTYFQNEAQLEKSRLLSDRFSAERPKGSFSTLEIQRTEQGDSAMYLCASSLGALAGREQYFGPGTRLLVL.

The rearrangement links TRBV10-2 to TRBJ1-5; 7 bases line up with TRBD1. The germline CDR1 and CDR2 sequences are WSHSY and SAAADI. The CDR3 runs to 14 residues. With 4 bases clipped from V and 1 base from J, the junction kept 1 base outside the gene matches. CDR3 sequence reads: CASSVQGSNQPQHF. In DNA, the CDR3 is TGCGCCAGCAGTGTACAGGGGAGCAATCAGCCCCAGCATTTT.

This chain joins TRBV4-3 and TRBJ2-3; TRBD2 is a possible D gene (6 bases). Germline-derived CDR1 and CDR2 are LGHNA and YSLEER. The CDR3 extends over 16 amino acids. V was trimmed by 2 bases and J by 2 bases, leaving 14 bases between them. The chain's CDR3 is CASSQRGTRFTDTQYF. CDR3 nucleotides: TGCGCCAGCAGCCAACGCGGGACTCGATTCACAGATACGCAGTATTTT.

The CDR3 loop is CAWSALAGARNTQYF. The DNA for the CDR3 is TGTGCCTGGAGTGCGTTAGCGGGAGCACGAAATACGCAGTATTTT. The chain recombines TRBV30 with TRBJ2-3; 9 bases are a match to TRBD2. V trimming: 1 base; J trimming: 7 bases; junction bases outside the gene matches: 9. The CDR3 loop spans 15 amino acids. The germline gives CDR1 GTSNPN, CDR2 SVGIG (reference sequence).

The CDR3 region is CASSLPGGTEAFF. The CDR3, as DNA: TGTGCCAGCAGCTTGCCGGGTGGCACTGAAGCTTTCTTT. The V call is TRBV5-5, the J call TRBJ1-1; D gene unclear. The CDR3 consists of 13 residues. Germline loops: CDR1 SGHKS, CDR2 YYEKEE (reference sequence). V was trimmed by 1 base and J by 4 bases, leaving 8 bases between them.

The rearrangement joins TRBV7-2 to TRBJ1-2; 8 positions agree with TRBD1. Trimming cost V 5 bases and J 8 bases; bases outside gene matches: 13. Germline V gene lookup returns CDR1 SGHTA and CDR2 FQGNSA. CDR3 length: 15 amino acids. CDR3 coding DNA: TGTGCCAGCAGCCAGAAAGAGGACAGGGTCGGGGGCTACACCTTC. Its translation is CASSQKEDRVGGYTF.

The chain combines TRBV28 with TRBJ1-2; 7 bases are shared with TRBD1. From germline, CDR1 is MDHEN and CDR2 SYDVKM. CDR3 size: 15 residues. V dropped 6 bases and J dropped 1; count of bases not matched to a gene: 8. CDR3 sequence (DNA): TGTGCCAGCAGACAATACCAGGGGGTTAACTATGGCTACACCTTC. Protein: CASRQYQGVNYGYTF.

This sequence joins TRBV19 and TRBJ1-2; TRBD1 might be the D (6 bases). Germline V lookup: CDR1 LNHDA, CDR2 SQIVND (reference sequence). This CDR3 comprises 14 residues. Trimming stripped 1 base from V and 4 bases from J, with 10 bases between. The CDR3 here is CASSIGTEVYGYTF. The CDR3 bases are TGTGCCAGTAGTATAGGGACAGAGGTCTATGGCTACACCTTC.

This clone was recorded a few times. CDR3 sequence reads: CASSEAHKANYGYTF. The CDR3 DNA sequence: TGTGCCAGCAGTGAAGCCCACAAAGCTAACTATGGCTACACCTTC. This chain joins TRBV6-1 and TRBJ1-2, with unresolved D. CDR1 and CDR2 from the germline V gene are MNHNS and SASEGT. The CDR3 spans 15 residues. Trimming left V 0 bases short and J 0 bases short, with 8 bases between.

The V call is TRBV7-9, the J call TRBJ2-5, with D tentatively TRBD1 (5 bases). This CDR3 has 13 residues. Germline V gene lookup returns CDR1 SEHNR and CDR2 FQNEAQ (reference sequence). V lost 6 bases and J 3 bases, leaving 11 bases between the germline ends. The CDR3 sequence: CASSGAAKETQYF. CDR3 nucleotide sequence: TGTGCCAGCAGTGGGGCGGCCAAAGAGACCCAGTACTTC.

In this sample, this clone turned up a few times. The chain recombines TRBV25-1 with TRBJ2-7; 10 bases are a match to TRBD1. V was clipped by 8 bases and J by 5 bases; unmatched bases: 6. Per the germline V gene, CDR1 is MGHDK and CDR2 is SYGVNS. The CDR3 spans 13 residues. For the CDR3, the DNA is TGTGCCAGCCGGGGACAGGGGTACGACGAGCAGTACTTC. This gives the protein CASRGQGYDEQYF.

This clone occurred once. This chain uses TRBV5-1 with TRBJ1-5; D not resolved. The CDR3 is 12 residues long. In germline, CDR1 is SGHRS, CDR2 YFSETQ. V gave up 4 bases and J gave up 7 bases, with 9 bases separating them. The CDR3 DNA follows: TGCGCCAGCAGCCCGAGTTGGCAGCCCCAGCATTTT. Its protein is CASSPSWQPQHF.

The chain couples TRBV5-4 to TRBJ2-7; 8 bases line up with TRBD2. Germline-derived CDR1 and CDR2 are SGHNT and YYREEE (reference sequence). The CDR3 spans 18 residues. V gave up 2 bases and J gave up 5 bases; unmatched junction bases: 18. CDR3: CASSFLGPGTRGLHEQYF. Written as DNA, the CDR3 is TGTGCCAGCAGCTTTCTCGGTCCTGGGACTAGAGGGCTCCACGAGCAGTACTTC.

Written as DNA, the CDR3 is TGCGCCAGCAGCGGGGGACTAGCGGTTTTATACGAGCAGTACTTC. Residues: CASSGGLAVLYEQYF. The V and J genes are TRBV5-1 and TRBJ2-7, with 11 nucleotides matching TRBD2. V dropped 4 bases and J dropped 4; count of bases not matched to a gene: 7. The CDR3 has 15 residues. The germline V gene encodes CDR1 SGHRS and CDR2 YFSETQ.